This T cell receptor (beta chain) is from a study of blood T cell repertoires in COVID-19. The wider study: In each case, the material was cDNA or gDNA derived from T cells, B-cell-depleted T cells, or PBMCs.

Using immunoSEQ multiplex PCR, the repertoire was profiled, and TCRdb retains in-frame clones only, with some absent. The data contain about 68,000 clones, roughly 83% of them seen just once; the ten biggest clones take up 8.8%. Germline-derived CDR1 and CDR2 are SGHAT and FQNNGV. V lost 5 bases and J lost 0, with 10 bases in between. The CDR3 is 15 amino acids. Sample: peripheral blood. The sequence was obtained from a man aged 45-60 years with active COVID-19. J is TRBJ2-2 and V is TRBV11-2; perhaps TRBD2 as D (6 bases). The CDR3 DNA follows: TGTGCCAGCAGCCGGACTACCTCGAACACCGGGGAGCTGTTTTTT. This translates into CASSRTTSNTGELFF.